The clone carrying this T cell receptor beta chain was picked up many times. Its target is not known. The CDR3 spans 12 residues. V lost 10 bases to trimming and J lost 2 bases, with 11 bases between them. The germline CDR1 and CDR2 sequences are SEHNR and FQNEAQ (reference sequence). TCRdb fed the 5' RACE reads into MiXCR, producing one record per CDR3 protein. The sample lists about 100,000 distinct CDR3 sequences, 3.5% to 5% occurring once. This entry belongs to a study of spatial heterogeneity in lung cancer. Study at large: An average of more than ten raw reads was observed per unique TCR and UMI combination. Whole-study results and caveats: Tumor mutation count correlated with how many alpha and beta TCRs expanded intratumorally.

As for time point: sample taken at primary tumor resection. Samples were donated by 72 untreated early-stage non-small cell lung cancer patients. V gene TRBV7-9 combines with J gene TRBJ1-2, with D perhaps matching TRBD1 (5 bases). The receptor comes from a male donor with early-stage non-small cell lung cancer. The starting material was lung tumor tissue, obtained at surgery. CDR3 loop: CAIWGLNYGYTF. The CDR3 DNA reads TGTGCCATCTGGGGGTTAAACTATGGCTACACCTTC.